Below are 24 T cell receptor beta chains sequenced from a single sample in a study of shared clonotypes between healthy human individuals (dated by TCRdb to 2018 to 2021). Library method: the immunoSEQ multiplex PCR assay. As stored in TCRdb, this immuneACCESS dataset retains in-frame rearrangements with V and J assigned. A fraction of the clones does not appear; measured against another copy, unresolved V genes explain less than half of the discrepancy, and the remainder lacks a known reason. In all, the sample holds some 1,900,000 clones, and approximately 94% of those were seen once. Approximately 1.2% of the sample is in the top ten clones. CD8 naive samples were obtained by positive selection for CCR7 among CD45RO-negative cells, yielding a CD45RA+CCR7+ population from which TemRA cells were excluded. Sequences were obtained from naive CD8+ T cells sorted from blood. The sample's cell subset or site, from its label and the paper: CD45RA+CCR7+. Receptors were obtained from a man younger than 35 in good health.

Comments on this clone: Sequence at one end of the junction differs from germline and may be a read error. This chain links TRBV2 with TRBJ1-1; no firm D call. The germline gives CDR1 SNHLY, CDR2 FYNNEI. The CDR3 loop spans 12 amino acids. This chain's CDR3 is CASSDWRTGAFF. The CDR3 DNA is TGTGCCAGCAGTGATTGGAGAACTGGAGCTTTCTTT.

The J gene is TRBJ2-3, the V gene TRBV10-2; TRBD2 matches 7 bases. The trim removed 4 bases at V and 2 bases at J, leaving 6 bases unmatched. The CDR3 contains 15 residues. Per germline, CDR1 WSHSY and CDR2 SAAADI. The chain's CDR3 is CASSGAGATTDTQYF. The CDR3 bases are TGCGCCAGCAGTGGGGCGGGAGCTACCACAGATACGCAGTATTTT.

In its sample, this clone was seen once. The chain carries TRBV7-2 and TRBJ1-2; D is possibly TRBD1 (6 bases). Germline V lookup: CDR1 SGHTA, CDR2 FQGNSA. The CDR3 sequence is 14 residues long. V lost 5 bases and J lost 4, with 14 bases in between. The CDR3 protein is CASSTAGAGYGYTF. The CDR3 DNA reads as TGTGCCAGCAGCACGGCGGGGGCCGGCTATGGCTACACCTTC.

This clone has a single count. Other DNA sequences of this sample code for an identical CDR3. The CDR3 here is CASSLTGTANTEAFF. The CDR3 DNA follows: TGTGCCAGCAGTTTAACCGGGACAGCGAACACTGAAGCTTTCTTT. This chain connects TRBV27 to TRBJ1-1, with 7 bases matching TRBD1. CDR1 MNHEY and CDR2 SMNVEV come from the germline V gene (reference sequence). J lost 1 base, V lost 2 bases, and 4 bases had no gene match. The CDR3 extends over 15 amino acids.

This chain uses TRBV27 with TRBJ2-7; possibly TRBD2 for D (6 bases). The V end lost 3 bases, the J end lost 5 bases, and 14 bases lay between the germline ends. This CDR3 has 14 amino acids. In germline, CDR1 is MNHEY, CDR2 SMNVEV (reference sequence). CDR3 DNA: TGTGCCAGCAGTTTTAGGGACGGGGGTAACGAGCAGTACTTC. Its protein product is CASSFRDGGNEQYF.

This clone occurred once. The chain carries TRBV5-6 and TRBJ2-1; TRBD2 aligns across 7 bases. Trimming at V came to 4 bases and at J to 5 bases, leaving 9 bases not matched to a gene. The germline V gene has CDR1 SGHDT and CDR2 YYEEEE. There are 15 residues in the CDR3. CDR3 amino acids: CASSPLGAGDNEQFF. In DNA, the CDR3 is TGTGCCAGCAGCCCCCTCGGCGCGGGGGACAATGAGCAGTTCTTC.

CDR3 coding DNA: TGTGCCAGCAGTGACTCCGGGACTAGCAGCCATCGCTACAATGAGCAGTTCTTC. Its translation is CASSDSGTSSHRYNEQFF. The chain joins TRBV25-1 to TRBJ2-1; 9 bases match TRBD2. This CDR3 comprises 18 residues. Germline lookup yields CDR1 MGHDK and CDR2 SYGVNS. With V trimmed by 3 bases and J by 3 bases, 12 bases remained unmatched.

Comment on this clone: The same CDR3 arises from other DNA sequences in this sample as well. The chain joins TRBV5-1 to TRBJ2-1, with 7 nucleotides matching TRBD2. V was clipped by 1 base and J by 3 bases; unmatched bases: 1. Germline CDR1 reads SGHRS; CDR2 reads YFSETQ. The length of the CDR3 is 14 residues. CDR3: CASSLSGGYNEQFF. DNA of the CDR3: TGCGCCAGCAGCTTGTCGGGGGGCTACAATGAGCAGTTCTTC.

As concerns this clone: This CDR3 is also generated by other DNA sequences in the sample. This chain links TRBV27 with TRBJ2-2; D is possibly TRBD2 (6 bases). Trimming removed 2 bases from V and 5 bases from J, with 12 bases in between. The CDR3 loop spans 15 amino acids. Germline loops: CDR1 MNHEY, CDR2 SMNVEV (reference sequence). This CDR3 reads CASSLGGRGTGELFF. The CDR3 region has the DNA TGTGCCAGCAGTTTAGGGGGACGGGGGACCGGGGAGCTGTTTTTT.

This clone appeared once. The CDR3 loop reads CASSQPASGYNEQFF. The CDR3 DNA reads as TGCGCCAGCAGCCAACCTGCTAGCGGCTACAATGAGCAGTTCTTC. The chain uses TRBV4-3 and TRBJ2-1; 7 nucleotides match TRBD2. CDR3 length equals 15 residues. Germline trimming cut 2 bases from V and 3 bases from J; bases unmatched to any gene: 4. CDR1 LGHNA and CDR2 YSLEER come from the germline V gene.

This chain links TRBV6-5 with TRBJ2-5; D remains unclear. Trimming stripped 0 bases from V and 2 bases from J, with 10 bases between. The CDR3 has 15 residues. The germline gives CDR1 MNHEY, CDR2 SVGAGI. CDR3 DNA sequence: TGTGCCAGCAGTTACTCCCCGGCAGGTCAAGAGACCCAGTACTTC. Its translation is CASSYSPAGQETQYF.

The chain uses TRBV11-2 and TRBJ2-7, with 9 bases aligning to TRBD2. Germline assignment: CDR1 SGHAT and CDR2 FQNNGV. V dropped 5 bases and J dropped 6; count of bases not matched to a gene: 20. The CDR3 has 18 residues. CDR3 nucleotide sequence: TGTGCCAGCAGCCCCAGGATGAGCGGGAGGACCGGGACGAGCGAGCAGTACTTC. Protein product: CASSPRMSGRTGTSEQYF.

The chain carries TRBV4-3 and TRBJ2-3; D assignment may be TRBD1 or TRBD2 (5 bases each). The CDR3 extends over 17 amino acids. Germline-derived CDR1 and CDR2 are LGHNA and YSLEER. Trimming stripped 0 bases from V and 4 bases from J, with 17 bases between. As DNA, the CDR3 is TGCGCCAGCAGCCAAGACGCAGGGCCTAGCTTCTCAGATACGCAGTATTTT. The encoded protein is CASSQDAGPSFSDTQYF.

The V gene is TRBV4-1, the J gene TRBJ2-7; D remains ambiguous. The V and J ends lost 3 bases and 2 bases respectively, with 14 bases between them. This CDR3 region has 15 residues. The germline V gene has CDR1 MGHRA and CDR2 YSYEKL. CDR3 coding DNA: TGCGCCAGCAGCCAGGACGGTGGTAAGGCCTACGAGCAGTACTTC. It translates to CASSQDGGKAYEQYF.

The J gene is TRBJ2-2, the V gene TRBV6-5; D not resolved. Germline CDR1 and CDR2: MNHEY and SVGAGI. This CDR3 has 13 amino acids. V gave up 2 bases and J gave up 5 bases, with 6 bases separating them. In nucleotides, the CDR3 is TGTGCCAGCAGTTACATCAGGACCGGGGAGCTGTTTTTT. It translates to CASSYIRTGELFF.

Comment on this clone: Other DNA sequences of this sample code for an identical CDR3. The rearrangement uses TRBV6-5 and TRBJ1-4; no definite D call. Germline-derived CDR1 and CDR2 are MNHEY and SVGAGI. Trimming left V 0 bases short and J 3 bases short, with 5 bases between. This CDR3 has 14 amino acids. CDR3 DNA: TGTGCCAGCAGTTACTCAACCTCTAATGAAAAACTGTTTTTT. It yields the protein CASSYSTSNEKLFF.

The genes are TRBV9 and TRBJ2-5; possibly TRBD2 for D (6 bases). Trimming removed 3 bases at V and 10 bases at J, with 16 bases between. This CDR3 contains 13 residues. Germline V gene sequence: CDR1 SGDLS, CDR2 YYNGEE. The CDR3 here is CASSAGTSQNQYF. CDR3 DNA: TGTGCCAGCAGCGCCGGGACTTCCCAAAACCAGTACTTC.

V is TRBV15 and J is TRBJ2-7, with 7 positions matching TRBD1. Germline values: CDR1 LNHNV, CDR2 YYDKDF (reference sequence). The V segment lost 3 bases and the J segment 4 bases; nucleotides outside the gene matches: 3. The CDR3 has 13 residues. The CDR3: CATSSGQAYEQYF. CDR3 coding DNA: TGTGCCACCAGCAGCGGACAGGCGTACGAGCAGTACTTC. Full variable domain (missing parts from reference TRBV15 and TRBJ2-7): DAMVIQNPRYQVTQFGKPVTLSCSQTLNHNVMYWYQQKSSQAPKLLFHYYDKDFNNEADTPDNFQSRRPNTSFCFLDIRSPGLGDTAMYLCATSSGQAYEQYFGPGTRLTVT.

This chain uses TRBV4-3 with TRBJ1-6; a possible D gene is TRBD1 (5 bases). Trimming took 0 bases from V and 10 from J, leaving 16 bases between them. Germline V lookup: CDR1 LGHNA, CDR2 YSLEER. CDR3 size: 16 residues. CDR3 sequence reads: CASSQDGQDEGSPLHF. The CDR3 DNA reads as TGCGCCAGCAGCCAAGATGGGCAGGACGAGGGGTCACCCCTCCACTTT.

CDR3 in DNA: TGTGCCATCTCAGGGTGGGGCACCGGGGAGCTGTTTTTT. Amino acids: CAISGWGTGELFF. The chain has TRBV2 and TRBJ2-2, with D maybe TRBD1 (5 bases). V shed 10 bases and J shed 4 bases, with 13 bases lying between them. The CDR3 is 13 amino acids. Germline V CDR1 and CDR2: SNHLY, FYNNEI.

The rearrangement uses TRBV25-1 and TRBJ2-2; D call uncertain. The V gene lost 4 bases and the J gene lost 7 bases, with 10 bases spanning the gap. The CDR3 spans 13 residues. Per the germline V gene, CDR1 is MGHDK and CDR2 is SYGVNS. CDR3: CASSVLDGGELFF. CDR3 bases: TGTGCCAGCAGTGTGCTAGATGGCGGGGAGCTGTTTTTT. Full variable domain (outside the CDR3, taken from reference TRBV25-1 and TRBJ2-2): EADIYQTPRYLVIGTGKKITLECSQTMGHDKMYWYQQDPGMELHLIHYSYGVNSTEKGDLSSESTVSRIRTEHFPLTLESARPSHTSQYLCASSVLDGGELFFGEGSRLTVL.

This clone came up once. The V call is TRBV5-1, the J call TRBJ1-4, with 8 nucleotides matching TRBD1. Looked up from germline, CDR1 is SGHRS and CDR2 is YFSETQ. The CDR3 is 14 amino acids. The V gene end was trimmed by 5 bases and the J gene end by 6 bases; junction bases not matched to a gene: 6. For the CDR3, the DNA is TGCGCCAGCAGGTCGGACAGGGACGATGAAAAACTGTTTTTT. It translates to CASRSDRDDEKLFF.

The rearrangement uses TRBV10-2 and TRBJ2-7, with D possibly matching TRBD1 (5 bases). This CDR3 comprises 15 residues. With 0 bases removed from V and 2 bases from J, the gap between germline ends came to 11 bases. Looked up from germline, CDR1 is WSHSY and CDR2 is SAAADI. The chain's CDR3 is CASSESMGHTYEQYF. In DNA form, the CDR3 reads TGCGCCAGCAGTGAGTCGATGGGGCACACCTACGAGCAGTACTTC.

V and J are TRBV13 and TRBJ2-4; no clear D gene. The germline CDR1 and CDR2 sequences are PRHDT and FYEKMQ (reference sequence). V lost 1 base and J lost 2, with 9 bases in between. The CDR3 sequence is 15 residues long. The CDR3 DNA reads TGTGCCAGCAGCTTAGCTCCGAGTCCCAAAAACATTCAGTACTTC. It encodes CASSLAPSPKNIQYF.